This T cell receptor beta chain originates from a study of CD8 T cells in ankylosing spondylitis. Trimming took 7 bases from V and 3 from J, leaving 15 bases between them. From germline, CDR1 is ENHRY and CDR2 SYGVKD. This CDR3 spans 14 amino acids. Quantitative 5'-RACE with molecular barcodes was used to make the TCR beta libraries. In TCRdb, the 5' RACE reads were re-called with MiXCR into one record per CDR3 protein. The sample has under 200,000 distinct CDR3 sequences; 13% are singletons. Study-level points and caveats: Disease-linked clones displayed a CD8+ phenotype and appeared relatively rarely in peripheral blood.

In this sample, this clonotype turned up many times. Antigen: not known. The TCR comes from a female donor with ankylosing spondylitis or in good health (not recorded which). V gene TRBV10-3 combines with J gene TRBJ2-5; a weak D match, TRBD2 (5 bases). The sample consisted of blood, either unsorted or a sorted T cell fraction (not recorded which). The CDR3 nucleotides are TGTGCCATCAACCACGGCGGGTTTGAAGAGACCCAGTACTTC. It translates to CAINHGGFEETQYF.